A selection of T cell receptor beta chains follows, all from one sample in a study of blood T cell repertoires in COVID-19. Using immunoSEQ multiplex PCR, the repertoire was profiled, and TCRdb retains in-frame clones only, with some absent. The table records roughly 200,000 clones, around 90% of them present only once. The material sequenced was peripheral blood. The receptors originated from a man between 35 and 55 years old with acute or convalescent COVID-19. Each CDR3 is given with its conserved first and last residue. D genes are given only for firm matches. Clone size is shown for a subset of rows, as once, few, many or a class of expanded clone.

CASSLLQGEREKLFF,TGCGCCAGCAGCTTGTTACAGGGTGAGCGTGAAAAACTGTTTTTT,.,TRBJ1-4,TRBV5-1,.
CATSRVGDREDGYTF,TGTGCCACCAGCAGAGTAGGGGACAGGGAGGATGGCTACACCTTC,TRBD1,TRBJ1-2,TRBV15,.
CASSAGTGQYEQYF,TGCGCCAGCAGCGCCGGGACAGGGCAATACGAGCAGTACTTC,TRBD1,TRBJ2-7,TRBV23-1,.
CASSQGEVVEPRGVRYF,TGCGCCAGCAGCCAGGGGGAAGTAGTGGAGCCCAGGGGGGTCCGGTATTTT,.,TRBJ2-3,TRBV4-1,.
CASRFTGNSYYEQYF,TGTGCCAGCAGATTCACAGGGAATTCCTACTACGAGCAGTACTTC,.,TRBJ2-7,TRBV2,.
CASSLRGTYQETQYF,TGTGCCAGCAGTTTACGGGGGACGTACCAAGAGACCCAGTACTTC,.,TRBJ2-5,TRBV27,.
CASSAGSQNSPLHF,TGTGCCAGCAGTGCGGGGTCCCAAAATTCACCCCTCCACTTT,.,TRBJ1-6,TRBV28,.
CASGPRDRGPPYEQYF,TGTGCCAGCGGACCCCGGGACAGGGGTCCCCCGTACGAGCAGTACTTC,TRBD1,TRBJ2-7,TRBV9,few
CALRSGREQYF,TGTGCCCTCCGGAGTGGCCGCGAGCAGTACTTC,.,TRBJ2-7,TRBV10-3,.
CASSLRGTQETQYF,TGTGCCAGCAGCTTAAGGGGGACCCAAGAGACCCAGTACTTC,.,TRBJ2-5,TRBV7-9,.
CASSLDRGDGPYNEQFF,TGCGCCAGCAGCTTGGACAGGGGAGATGGCCCCTACAATGAGCAGTTCTTC,TRBD1,TRBJ2-1,TRBV5-1,once